This TCR beta chain comes out of a study of T cell changes during pregnancy in multiple sclerosis. The table came from immunoSEQ multiplex PCR; TCRdb's copy has only in-frame clones and leaves some out. The sample includes about 32,000 clones, about 88% seen only once; the top ten take about 11%. This clone was recorded once. This same CDR3 is encoded by further DNA sequences in the sample. The CDR3 consists of 12 residues. In germline, CDR1 is MNHEY, CDR2 SMNVEV (reference sequence). The V gene lost 6 bases and the J gene lost 5 bases, with 10 bases spanning the gap. Sequences were derived from CD8+ T cells from peripheral blood mononuclear cells, sampled in the second trimester of pregnancy. The chain couples TRBV27 to TRBJ2-5, with D possibly matching TRBD2 (6 bases). The receptor was isolated from a female donor with multiple sclerosis, enrolled in a pregnancy study. The CDR3 coding sequence is TGTGCCAGCAGCCCCCGGGGGGAGACCCAGTACTTC. Protein sequence: CASSPRGETQYF.